Below, 2 T cell receptor beta chains from the same sample are listed, as sequenced in a study of T cells in Graves' hyperthyroidism and ophthalmopathy. Amplification of TCR beta CDR3 regions used RNA as the template. First-round RT-PCR with HTBI primers amplified the TCR CDR3 region. TCRdb processed the multiplex PCR reads anew with MiXCR; each CDR3 protein has one entry. The profile shows about 480,000 distinct CDR3 sequences, 20% to 25% of them singletons. Material: blood. The source of these receptors is a woman aged 70 to 79 with Graves' ophthalmopathy.

There are a few counts of this clonotype. The V gene is TRBV6-2 or TRBV6-3, the J gene TRBJ2-1; no firm D call. From germline, CDR1 is MNHEY and CDR2 SVGEGT. The CDR3 contains 16 residues. V was cut by 6 bases and J by 0 bases, with 15 bases left in between. The CDR3 region is CASRQIIGNSYNEQFF. In DNA, the CDR3 is TGTGCCAGCAGGCAGATAATAGGGAACTCCTACAATGAGCAGTTCTTC.

This clonotype was counted between two and nine times. The chain carries TRBV30 and TRBJ1-1; D is unresolved. The V end was cut by 0 bases, the J end by 4 bases, with 9 bases between. Looked up from germline, CDR1 is GTSNPN and CDR2 is SVGIG (reference sequence). The length of the CDR3 is 13 residues. DNA of the CDR3: TGTGCCTGGAGTGTAGAGGGAGGCACTGAAGCTTTCTTT. Protein sequence: CAWSVEGGTEAFF.